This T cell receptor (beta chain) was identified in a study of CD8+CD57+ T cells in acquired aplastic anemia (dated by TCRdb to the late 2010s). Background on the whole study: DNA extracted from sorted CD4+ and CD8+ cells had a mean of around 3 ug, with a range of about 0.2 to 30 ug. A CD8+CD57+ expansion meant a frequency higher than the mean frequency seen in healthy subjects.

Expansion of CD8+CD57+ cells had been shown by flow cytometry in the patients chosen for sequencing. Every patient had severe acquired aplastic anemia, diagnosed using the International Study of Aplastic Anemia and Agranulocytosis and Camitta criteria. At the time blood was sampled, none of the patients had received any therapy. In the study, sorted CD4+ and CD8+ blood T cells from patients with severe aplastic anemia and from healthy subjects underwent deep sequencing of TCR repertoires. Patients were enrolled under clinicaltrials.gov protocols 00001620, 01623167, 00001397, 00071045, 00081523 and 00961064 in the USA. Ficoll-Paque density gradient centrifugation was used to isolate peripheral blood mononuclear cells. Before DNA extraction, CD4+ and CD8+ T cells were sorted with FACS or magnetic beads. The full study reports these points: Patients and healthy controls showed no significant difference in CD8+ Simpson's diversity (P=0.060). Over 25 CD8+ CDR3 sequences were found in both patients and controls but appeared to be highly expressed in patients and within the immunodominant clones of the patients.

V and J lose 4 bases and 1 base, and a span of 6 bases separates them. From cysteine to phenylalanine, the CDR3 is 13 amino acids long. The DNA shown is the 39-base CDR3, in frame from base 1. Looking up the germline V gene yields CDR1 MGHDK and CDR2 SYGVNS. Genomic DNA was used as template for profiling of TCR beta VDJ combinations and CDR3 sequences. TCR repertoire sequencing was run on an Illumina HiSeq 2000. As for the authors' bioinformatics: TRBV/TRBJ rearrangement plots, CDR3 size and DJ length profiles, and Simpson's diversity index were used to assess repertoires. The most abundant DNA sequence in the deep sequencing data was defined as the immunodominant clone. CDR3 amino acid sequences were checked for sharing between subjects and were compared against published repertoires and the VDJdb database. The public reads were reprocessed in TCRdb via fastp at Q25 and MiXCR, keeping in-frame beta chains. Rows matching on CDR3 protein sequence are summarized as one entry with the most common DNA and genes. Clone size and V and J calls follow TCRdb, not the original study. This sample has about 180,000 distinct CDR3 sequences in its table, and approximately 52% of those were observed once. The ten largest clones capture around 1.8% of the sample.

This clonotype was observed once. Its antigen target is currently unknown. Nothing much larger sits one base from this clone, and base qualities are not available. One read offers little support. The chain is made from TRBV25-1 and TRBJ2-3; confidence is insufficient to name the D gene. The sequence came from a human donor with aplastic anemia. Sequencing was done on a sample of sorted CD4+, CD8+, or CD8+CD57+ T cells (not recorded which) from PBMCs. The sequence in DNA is TGTGCCAGCAGTGGTGTAGGCACAGATACGCAGTATTTT. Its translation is CASSGVGTDTQYF.